This T cell receptor beta chain was sequenced during a study of blood T cell repertoires in COVID-19. Data came from immunoSEQ multiplex PCR; TCRdb stores just in-frame clones and leaves some out. The sample lists roughly 76,000 clones, around 78% seen once, with around a sixth in the top ten. Germline CDR1 is LNHNV and CDR2 is YYDKDF (reference sequence). Trimming shortened V by 0 bases and J by 7 bases, and 15 bases separated the two germline ends. The CDR3 length is 16 residues. The genes are TRBV15 and TRBJ1-4; TRBD1 is a possible D gene (6 bases). The sample was peripheral blood. This clonotype was sampled from a human donor in a cohort sampled during active COVID-19. The CDR3 loop reads CATSREGQGLSEKLFF. The CDR3 coding sequence is TGTGCCACCAGCAGAGAAGGGCAGGGGCTAAGTGAAAAACTGTTTTTT.